The sequence of this T cell receptor beta chain was determined in a study of tumor-infiltrating lymphocytes in glioblastoma multiforme listed by TCRdb under 2017. A note on the overall study: To test whether intratumoral genomic heterogeneity fosters TIL diversity, the study jointly examined somatic mutations, TIL diversity and immune response activity.

The AllPrep DNA/RNA mini kit was used to purify genomic DNA and total RNA at the same time from each of the 10 to 11 tumor samples. Every RNA sample had an RNA integrity number above 6.5 and an OD 260/280 ratio above 1.9. Results and caveats for the whole study, not just this receptor: T cells were not sorted into functional subsets, and such sorting was noted by the authors as a future improvement. Only one glioblastoma patient was included in the TCR and somatic mutation analysis, limiting generalizability. Clone frequencies may be distorted by RNA-based TCR sequencing because unequal numbers of TCR transcripts are carried by T cells.

Using a modified ARM-PCR protocol with multiple V-beta primers and a C-beta primer, the team built TCRB libraries from RNA through three nested multiplex PCR rounds. Starting from approximately 0.49 ug of total RNA, TCRB-specific cDNA was synthesized using ProtoScript II Reverse Transcriptase and a C-beta primer. For the TCRB libraries, no unique molecular identifiers were described. The third PCR added barcodes and adapters over around 24 cycles with Deep VentR (exo-) polymerase, followed by gel purification of 250-500 bp bands. An Illumina HiSeq 2500 generating 250 bp paired-end reads was used to sequence the TCRB libraries. Regarding the original processing steps: Trimmomatic was used to clean reads, FLASH to merge reads, MiGEC to assign V, D and J segments, and VDJtools to perform the analysis. Repertoire diversity was measured using the Shannon-Wiener diversity index, which was calculated with VDJtools. TCRdb handled the public reads itself, with Q25 trimming in fastp and clone calling in MiXCR, and kept productive beta chains. Each entry merges the rows of one CDR3 protein and shows their most common DNA and genes. What appears here as the V and J calls and clone size reflects TCRdb's work, not the paper's. This sample comprises approximately 13,000 distinct CDR3 sequences, approximately 72% of them detected only once. Of the sample, around 30% is held by the ten largest clones.

The germline V gene (reference sequence) sets CDR1 to DFQATT and CDR2 to SNEGSKA. The CDR3 contains 19 residues, cysteine and phenylalanine counted. The entry retains the CDR3 DNA only, 57 bases that are in frame from base 1. From V the trimming removes 2 bases and from J it removes 5 bases, while the gene matches leave 20 bases of the junction unaccounted for. This clonotype has ten or more counts. No antigen is known for it. It has no much larger one-base neighbor in the sample; base qualities were not kept. The V gene is TRBV20-1 and the J gene is TRBJ2-1, and 8 junction bases match TRBD1. This clonotype was sampled from a male donor with glioblastoma. Sample: brain tumor tissue. The DNA reads as follows: TGCAGTGCTAGACCTACAGGGGGAGAAAGCCGTACCACTAACAATGAGCAGTTCTTC. This yields the protein CSARPTGGESRTTNNEQFF.